This T cell receptor (beta chain) is from a study of shared clonotypes between healthy human individuals. General observations from the study: A handful of donors had roughly 5% of their naive CD4 clonotypes in common.

At deep level, the assay was performed. TCRdb keeps only in-frame clones here, not all; method: immunoSEQ multiplex PCR. The profile shows about 1 million clones, roughly 70% of them singletons. This CDR3 region has 14 residues. Per the germline V gene, CDR1 is LNHDA and CDR2 is SQIVND (reference sequence). V was pared by 9 bases and J by 7 bases, with 14 bases of the junction left unmatched. Caucasian adults living in Nashville, Tennessee, provided all samples. With regard to this clone: The antigen is unknown.

This TCR was recovered from a man aged 18 to 35 in good health. The source material was memory CD4+ T cells sorted from blood. The subset denotes: CD45RA-negative fraction. The chain is built from TRBV19 and TRBJ1-2; 7 bases are a match to TRBD1. This chain's CDR3 is CASRKTGLGSGYTF. In DNA, the CDR3 is TGTGCCAGCCGTAAGACAGGGCTCGGCTCTGGCTACACCTTC.